The 26 T cell receptor beta chains below were found in one sample sequenced in a study of cytomegalovirus exposure and HLA in healthy donors. The PCR used 60 Vbeta and 13 Jbeta primers. Using immunoSEQ multiplex PCR, the repertoire was profiled, and TCRdb retains in-frame clones only, with some absent. The sample lists 100,000 to 150,000 clones; about 80% were seen once. What was sequenced was PBMCs. The source is a girl aged 2-10 years in good health and CMV-seronegative.

Written as DNA, the CDR3 is TGTGCCAGCAACGACAGGGAGGCTTCACCCCTCCACTTT. The encoded protein is CASNDREASPLHF. The chain joins TRBV9 to TRBJ1-6; 7 bases are shared with TRBD1. This CDR3 is 13 amino acids long. CDR1 and CDR2 from the germline V gene are SGDLS and YYNGEE. J gave up 9 bases and V 6 bases, and 6 bases lay outside the gene matches.

This sequence joins TRBV9 and TRBJ1-3; a weak D match, TRBD1 (6 bases). The V gene lost 5 bases and the J gene lost 4 bases, with 13 bases spanning the gap. The CDR3 runs to 14 residues. Germline assignment: CDR1 SGDLS and CDR2 YYNGEE. CDR3: CASSLAGAGNTIYF. In nucleotides, the CDR3 is TGTGCCAGCAGTTTGGCAGGGGCGGGAAACACCATATATTTT.

The chain employs TRBV11-2 and TRBJ1-2; the D is unclear. The CDR3 extends over 10 amino acids. V gave up 9 bases and J gave up 8 bases, with 10 bases separating them. Germline V gene sequence: CDR1 SGHAT, CDR2 FQNNGV. As DNA, the CDR3 is TGTGCCAGGGCGGGAAGGGGCTACACCTTC. Encoded protein: CARAGRGYTF.

The chain joins TRBV7-8 to TRBJ1-2, with D possibly matching TRBD1 (5 bases). Trimming pared 1 base from V and 4 bases from J, leaving 10 bases between. Germline CDR1 and CDR2: SGHVS and FQNEAQ. CDR3 length: 14 residues. CDR3 DNA: TGTGCCAGCAGCTTAGGACGGACAACCTATGGCTACACCTTC. Translated: CASSLGRTTYGYTF.

The V call is TRBV27, the J call TRBJ2-1; 14 bases map to TRBD2. This CDR3 comprises 15 residues. Germline assignment: CDR1 MNHEY and CDR2 SMNVEV (reference sequence). Germline trimming cut 4 bases from V and 7 bases from J; bases unmatched to any gene: 3. In DNA form, the CDR3 reads TGTGCCAGCAGTTCCGGGACTAGCGGGAGTAATGAGCAGTTCTTC. Residues: CASSSGTSGSNEQFF.

The genes are TRBV5-5 and TRBJ1-2; perhaps TRBD1 as D (5 bases). The germline CDR1 and CDR2 sequences are SGHKS and YYEKEE (reference sequence). This CDR3 is 13 amino acids long. The V gene lost 5 bases and the J gene lost 6 bases, with 14 bases spanning the gap. CDR3 protein: CASRSGDLDGYTF. CDR3 DNA sequence: TGTGCCAGCAGGTCGGGGGATCTGGATGGCTACACCTTC.

V is TRBV30 and J is TRBJ2-1, with 9 positions matching TRBD2. This CDR3 contains 15 residues. The J segment lost 7 bases and the V segment lost 0 bases, leaving 7 bases of the junction unmatched. The germline gives CDR1 GTSNPN, CDR2 SVGIG (reference sequence). DNA for the CDR3: TGTGCCTGGAGTGTACTGCGGGAGGGCAGTAATGAGCAGTTCTTC. Encoded protein: CAWSVLREGSNEQFF.

V gene TRBV4-3 combines with J gene TRBJ2-7; 10 nucleotides line up with TRBD2. J was trimmed by 3 bases and V by 0 bases; bases with no gene match: 2. The CDR3 contains 15 residues. Germline V gene data show CDR1 as LGHNA and CDR2 as YSLEER. CDR3 in DNA: TGCGCCAGCAGCCAAGATTCTAGCGGGGGCTACGAGCAGTACTTC. Its protein is CASSQDSSGGYEQYF.

The chain joins TRBV9 to TRBJ2-3, with D unclear. The V end was cut by 3 bases, the J end by 0 bases, with 8 bases between. This CDR3 is 14 amino acids long. CDR1 is SGDLS, CDR2 YYNGEE, per germline. The CDR3 DNA reads TGTGCCAGCAGCGGCAGGAATAGCACAGATACGCAGTATTTT. Translating gives CASSGRNSTDTQYF.

In this sample, this clone turned up a few times. The chain links TRBV15 to TRBJ2-5; D gene ambiguous. The CDR3 extends over 13 amino acids. V was trimmed by 1 base and J by 3 bases, leaving 6 bases between them. Germline CDR1 is LNHNV and CDR2 is YYDKDF (reference sequence). The CDR3 is CATSRVREETQYF. DNA for the CDR3: TGTGCCACCAGCAGAGTTCGGGAAGAGACCCAGTACTTC.

V usage is TRBV5-1 and J usage is TRBJ2-1; TRBD2 matches at 8 bases. Losses at the gene ends were 4 bases for V and 2 bases for J; bases not matched to a gene: 2. Germline V gene data show CDR1 as SGHRS and CDR2 as YFSETQ. This CDR3 is built from 14 residues. The CDR3 loop is CASSPGLAYNEQFF. The CDR3, as DNA: TGCGCCAGCAGCCCGGGACTAGCCTACAATGAGCAGTTCTTC.

The chain carries TRBV5-1 and TRBJ2-2, with 7 bases matching TRBD2. Germline lookup yields CDR1 SGHRS and CDR2 YFSETQ. The CDR3 loop spans 16 amino acids. With V trimmed by 2 bases and J by 4 bases, 8 bases remained unmatched. Here the CDR3 reads CASSFAGLTTTGELFF. The CDR3 region has the DNA TGCGCCAGCAGCTTTGCGGGACTAACAACCACCGGGGAGCTGTTTTTT.

The chain links TRBV18 to TRBJ2-4; 8 bases fit TRBD2. The CDR3 spans 17 residues. CDR1 and CDR2 from the germline V gene are KGHSH and LQKENI. V lost 3 bases, J lost 6 bases, and 13 bases stayed unmatched. CDR3 DNA: TGTGCCAGCTCACCCCTGTCTTCCAGCGGGAGCGGAAACATTCAGTACTTC. Translating gives CASSPLSSSGSGNIQYF.

The chain joins TRBV4-1 to TRBJ2-2; no firm D call. The CDR3 is 14 residues long. The germline CDR1 and CDR2 sequences are MGHRA and YSYEKL. The ends were cut back, 4 bases at V and 5 bases at J, with 11 bases in the middle. In DNA, the CDR3 is TGCGCCAGCAGCCCTAACCGGAGAACCGGGGAGCTGTTTTTT. This codes for CASSPNRRTGELFF.

The DNA of the CDR3 is TGTGCCAGCAGTGAATTTGGGCCAGAGACCCAGTACTTC. Amino acids: CASSEFGPETQYF. The chain couples TRBV25-1 to TRBJ2-5; D uncertain. Germline CDR1 MGHDK, CDR2 SYGVNS. The CDR3 totals 13 residues. V lost 1 base and J lost 4, with 7 bases in between.

This chain links TRBV6-4 with TRBJ2-7; 7 bases are shared with TRBD1. J lost 1 base, V lost 0 bases, and 6 bases had no gene match. CDR3 length: 16 residues. Germline assignment: CDR1 MRHNA and CDR2 SNTAGT. CDR3 nucleotide sequence: TGTGCCAGCAGTGACTCAAGGACAGGTTCATCCTACGAGCAGTACTTC. Amino acid sequence: CASSDSRTGSSYEQYF.

In DNA, the CDR3 is TGTGCCAGCAGTTTAGCGGGGGCCGGGGAGGAGACCCAGTACTTC. Its protein is CASSLAGAGEETQYF. This chain links TRBV28 with TRBJ2-5; possibly TRBD2 for D (7 bases). The CDR3 is made up of 15 amino acids. Germline lookup yields CDR1 MDHEN and CDR2 SYDVKM. The V end was cut by 2 bases, the J end by 5 bases, with 15 bases between.

The gene calls are TRBV9 and TRBJ2-1, with 12 bases lining up with TRBD2. From germline, CDR1 is SGDLS and CDR2 YYNGEE. The CDR3 is 15 residues long. Unmatched junction bases numbered 8, after V lost 4 bases and J lost 9 bases. CDR3 nucleotide sequence: TGTGCCAGCAGCCCTACTAGCGGGAGGTTCGGTGAGCAGTTCTTC. Encoded protein: CASSPTSGRFGEQFF.

V is TRBV9 and J is TRBJ2-5, with D maybe TRBD2 (5 bases). The DNA end lines up better with TRBJ2-7; the J call may be wrong. This CDR3 is 14 amino acids long. Per germline, CDR1 SGDLS and CDR2 YYNGEE. This CDR3 reads CASSVATSSYEQYF. The CDR3 nucleotides read TGTGCCAGCAGCGTCGCTACTAGCTCCTACGAGCAGTACTTC.

The chain carries TRBV7-8 and TRBJ2-6, with D unclear. CDR3 size: 18 residues. CDR1 and CDR2 (germline): SGHVS, FQNEAQ. V was trimmed by 3 bases and J by 2 bases, leaving 17 bases between them. Here the CDR3 DNA reads TGTGCCAGCAGCTTTATAGTCTTAACCAACGCTGGGGCCAACGTCCTGACTTTC. Protein sequence: CASSFIVLTNAGANVLTF.

This chain connects TRBV6-5 to TRBJ1-2; 7 bases map to TRBD1. The J segment lost 4 bases and the V segment lost 5 bases, leaving 4 bases of the junction unmatched. The CDR3 is made up of 13 amino acids. Looked up from germline, CDR1 is MNHEY and CDR2 is SVGAGI. The CDR3: CASSTGQTYGYTF. In DNA, the CDR3 is TGTGCCAGCAGTACGGGACAGACCTATGGCTACACCTTC.

J is TRBJ2-3 and V is TRBV2; D gene ambiguous. Germline lookup yields CDR1 SNHLY and CDR2 FYNNEI. The CDR3 consists of 15 residues. Deletions cut 6 bases from V and 0 bases from J, with 13 bases between. The CDR3 DNA reads as TGTGCCAGCAGCCCCGACCCGAGGAGCACAGATACGCAGTATTTT. Amino acids: CASSPDPRSTDTQYF.

The chain uses TRBV25-1 and TRBJ1-1; TRBD1 agrees at 10 bases. Germline CDR1 and CDR2: MGHDK and SYGVNS. Trimming took 1 base from V and 3 from J; bases not matched to a gene: 5. The CDR3 has 16 amino acids. CDR3 protein: CASSEFRTGGDTEAFF. In nucleotides, the CDR3 is TGTGCCAGCAGTGAATTCAGGACAGGGGGGGACACTGAAGCTTTCTTT.

The chain combines TRBV6-5 with TRBJ1-2, with 7 bases aligning to TRBD1. J lost 4 bases, V lost 6 bases, and 11 bases had no gene match. This CDR3 region has 15 residues. Germline CDR1 and CDR2: MNHEY and SVGAGI. CDR3: CASRADRTPIYGYTF. DNA for the CDR3: TGTGCCAGCAGGGCGGACAGGACACCAATCTATGGCTACACCTTC.

This clone was observed a few times. This chain links TRBV12-5 with TRBJ2-7, with TRBD2 matching 7 bases. Per the germline V gene, CDR1 is LGHNT and CDR2 is FRNRAP. The junction had 11 bases not matched to a gene; V was cut back by 4 bases and J by 2 bases. The CDR3 length is 16 residues. The CDR3 region has the DNA TGTGCTAGTGGTTCCACTGGCGGGAGCGTAACCTACGAGCAGTACTTC. It translates to CASGSTGGSVTYEQYF.

V and J are TRBV19 and TRBJ2-1, with 9 bases that match TRBD2. The CDR3 is made up of 18 amino acids. After removal of 3 bases from V and 0 bases from J, the junction contained 9 bases not matched to a gene. Germline CDR1 is LNHDA and CDR2 is SQIVND (reference sequence). This chain's CDR3 is CASSIRAGGLSSYNEQFF. The CDR3 bases are TGTGCCAGTAGTATCCGAGCGGGGGGCTTAAGCTCCTACAATGAGCAGTTCTTC. Supplemented by reference TRBV19 and TRBJ2-1, the full variable domain reads DGGITQSPKYLFRKEGQNVTLSCEQNLNHDAMYWYRQDPGQGLRLIYYSQIVNDFQKGDIAEGYSVSREKKESFPLTVTSAQKNPTAFYLCASSIRAGGLSSYNEQFFGPGTRLTVL.